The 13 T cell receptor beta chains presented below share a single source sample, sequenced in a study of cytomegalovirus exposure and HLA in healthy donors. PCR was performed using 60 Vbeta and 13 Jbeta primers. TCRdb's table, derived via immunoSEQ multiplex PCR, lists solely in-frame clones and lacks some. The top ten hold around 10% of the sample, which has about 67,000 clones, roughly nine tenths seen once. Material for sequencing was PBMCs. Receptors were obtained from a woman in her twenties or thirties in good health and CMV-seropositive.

The CDR3 DNA reads TGTGCCAGCAGTGATACGGACAGGGGCGACCTTACCTACGAGCAGTACTTC. This codes for CASSDTDRGDLTYEQYF. The chain uses TRBV6-1 and TRBJ2-7; 9 bases are shared with TRBD1. Trimming took 3 bases from V and 2 from J; bases not matched to a gene: 11. CDR1 and CDR2 from the germline V gene are MNHNS and SASEGT. The CDR3 loop spans 17 amino acids.

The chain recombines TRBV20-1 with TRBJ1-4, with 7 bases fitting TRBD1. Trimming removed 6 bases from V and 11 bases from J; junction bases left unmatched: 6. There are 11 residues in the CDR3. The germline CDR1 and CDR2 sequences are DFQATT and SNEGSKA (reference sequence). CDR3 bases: TGCAGTGCCCTCCGGACAGGTAAACTGTTTTTT. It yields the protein CSALRTGKLFF.

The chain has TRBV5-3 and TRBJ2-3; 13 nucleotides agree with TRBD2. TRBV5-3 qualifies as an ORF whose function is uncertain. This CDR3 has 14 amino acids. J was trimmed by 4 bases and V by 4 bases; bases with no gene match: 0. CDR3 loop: CARSGLAGADTQYF. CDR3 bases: TGTGCCAGAAGCGGACTAGCGGGAGCAGATACGCAGTATTTT.

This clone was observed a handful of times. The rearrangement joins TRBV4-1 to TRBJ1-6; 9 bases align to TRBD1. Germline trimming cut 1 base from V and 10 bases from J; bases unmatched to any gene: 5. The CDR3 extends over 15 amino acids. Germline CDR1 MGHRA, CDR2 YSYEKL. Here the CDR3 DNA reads TGCGCCAGCAGCCAAGGGGACAGGGTGAGGTCACCCCTCCACTTT. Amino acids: CASSQGDRVRSPLHF.

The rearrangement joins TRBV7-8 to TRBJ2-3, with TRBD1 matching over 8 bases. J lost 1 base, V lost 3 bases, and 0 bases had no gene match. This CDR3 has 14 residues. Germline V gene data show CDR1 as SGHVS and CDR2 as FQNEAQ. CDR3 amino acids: CASSLTGGTDTQYF. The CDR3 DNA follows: TGTGCCAGCAGCTTGACAGGGGGCACAGATACGCAGTATTTT.

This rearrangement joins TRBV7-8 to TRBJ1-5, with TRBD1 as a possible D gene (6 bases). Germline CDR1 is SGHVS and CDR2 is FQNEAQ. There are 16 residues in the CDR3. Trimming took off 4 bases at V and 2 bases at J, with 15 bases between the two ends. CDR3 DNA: TGTGCCAGCAGCTCTACGGGAGGGGGTGGCAATCAGCCCCAGCATTTT. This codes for CASSSTGGGGNQPQHF. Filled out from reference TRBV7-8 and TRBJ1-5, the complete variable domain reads GAGVSQSPRYKVAKRGQDVALRCDPISGHVSLFWYQQALGQGPEFLTYFQNEAQLDKSGLPSDRFFAERPEGSVSTLKIQRTQQEDSAVYLCASSSTGGGGNQPQHFGDGTRLSIL.

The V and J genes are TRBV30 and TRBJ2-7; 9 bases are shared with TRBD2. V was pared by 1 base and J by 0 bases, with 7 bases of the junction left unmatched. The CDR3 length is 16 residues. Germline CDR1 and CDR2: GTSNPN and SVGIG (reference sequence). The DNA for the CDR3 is TGTGCCTGGAGTGCCCTAACTAGCGGGTACTCCTACGAGCAGTACTTC. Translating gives CAWSALTSGYSYEQYF.

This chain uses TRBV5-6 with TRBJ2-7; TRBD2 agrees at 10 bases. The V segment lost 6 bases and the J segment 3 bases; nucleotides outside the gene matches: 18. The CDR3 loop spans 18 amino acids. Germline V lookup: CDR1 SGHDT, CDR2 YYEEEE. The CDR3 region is CASTRTGSGRSALYEQYF. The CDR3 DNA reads TGTGCCAGCACTCGGACGGGTAGCGGGAGGTCCGCCCTCTACGAGCAGTACTTC.

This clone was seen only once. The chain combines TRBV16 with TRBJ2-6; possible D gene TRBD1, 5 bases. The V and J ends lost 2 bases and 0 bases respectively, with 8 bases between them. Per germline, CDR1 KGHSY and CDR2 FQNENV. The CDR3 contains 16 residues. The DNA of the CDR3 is TGTGCCAGCAGCCAAGACAGAATCTCTGGGGCCAACGTCCTGACTTTC. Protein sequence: CASSQDRISGANVLTF.

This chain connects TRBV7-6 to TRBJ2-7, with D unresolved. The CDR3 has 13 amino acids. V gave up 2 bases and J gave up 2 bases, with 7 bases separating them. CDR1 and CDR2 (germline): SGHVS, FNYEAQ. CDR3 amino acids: CASSLHSTYEQYF. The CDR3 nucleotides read TGTGCCAGCAGCTTACATTCTACCTACGAGCAGTACTTC.

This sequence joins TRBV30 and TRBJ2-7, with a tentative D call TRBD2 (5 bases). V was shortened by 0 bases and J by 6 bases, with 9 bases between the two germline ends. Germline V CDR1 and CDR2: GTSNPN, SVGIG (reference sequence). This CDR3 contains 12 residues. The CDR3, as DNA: TGTGCCTGGAGTGTGACCCGGGGCGAGCAGTACTTC. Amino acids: CAWSVTRGEQYF. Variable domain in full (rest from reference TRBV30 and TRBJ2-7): SQTIHQWPATLVQPVGSPLSLECTVEGTSNPNLYWYRQAAGRGLQLLFYSVGIGQISSEVPQNLSASRPQDRQFILSSKKLLLSDSGFYLCAWSVTRGEQYFGPGTRLTVT.

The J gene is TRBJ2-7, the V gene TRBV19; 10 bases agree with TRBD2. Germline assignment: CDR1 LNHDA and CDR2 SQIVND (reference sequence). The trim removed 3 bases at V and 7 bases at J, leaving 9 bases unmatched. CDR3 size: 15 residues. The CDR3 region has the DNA TGTGCCAGTAGTATCGGGAGAGCGGGAGGGGGAGAGCAGTACTTC. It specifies CASSIGRAGGGEQYF. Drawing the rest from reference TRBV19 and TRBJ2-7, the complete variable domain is DGGITQSPKYLFRKEGQNVTLSCEQNLNHDAMYWYRQDPGQGLRLIYYSQIVNDFQKGDIAEGYSVSREKKESFPLTVTSAQKNPTAFYLCASSIGRAGGGEQYFGPGTRLTVT.

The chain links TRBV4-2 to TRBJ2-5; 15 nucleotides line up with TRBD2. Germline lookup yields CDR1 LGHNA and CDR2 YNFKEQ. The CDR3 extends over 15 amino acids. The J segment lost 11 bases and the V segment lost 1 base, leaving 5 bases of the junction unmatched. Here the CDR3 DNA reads TGTGCCAGCAGCCAAGCGGGACTAGCGGGAGGAGAGCAGTACTTC. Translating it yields CASSQAGLAGGEQYF.